Each of the 28 T cell receptor beta chains below was sequenced from the same sample in a study of blood T cell repertoires in COVID-19. Clones were sequenced by immunoSEQ multiplex PCR, and TCRdb holds only the in-frame ones, with some missing. The data contain some 180,000 clones, around four fifths of them singletons. Sequenced material: peripheral blood. These receptors were taken from a woman older than 75 with COVID-19, enrolled during active disease.

This clone appeared once. The J gene is TRBJ2-7, the V gene TRBV7-9; no clear D. This CDR3 has 12 residues. CDR1 SEHNR and CDR2 FQNEAQ come from the germline V gene (reference sequence). Deletions cut 2 bases from V and 6 bases from J, with 8 bases between. The CDR3 sequence is CASSLTAGEQYF. The CDR3 nucleotides are TGTGCCAGCAGCTTAACCGCCGGCGAGCAGTACTTC.

This sequence joins TRBV11-2 and TRBJ1-1; no clear D. V dropped 2 bases and J dropped 2 bases, with 6 bases sitting between them. Germline-derived CDR1 and CDR2 are SGHAT and FQNNGV. This CDR3 comprises 13 residues. CDR3 protein: CASSLRSNTEAFF. Here the CDR3 DNA reads TGTGCCAGCAGCTTACGGTCTAACACTGAAGCTTTCTTT.

This chain uses TRBV5-4 with TRBJ1-6; 7 bases line up with TRBD1. CDR1 and CDR2 (germline): SGHNT, YYREEE (reference sequence). V dropped 0 bases and J dropped 9; count of bases not matched to a gene: 6. The CDR3 length is 15 residues. The CDR3 DNA reads TGTGCCAGCAGCTTGGAGGGACAGCCTAGTTCACCCCTCCACTTT. Protein: CASSLEGQPSSPLHF.

V and J are TRBV5-1 and TRBJ2-7; TRBD2 matches 7 bases. CDR3 size: 15 residues. Germline CDR1 reads SGHRS; CDR2 reads YFSETQ. The ends lost 4 bases at V and 4 bases at J; junction bases unmatched: 11. The chain's CDR3 is CASSRLAGVRYEQYF. CDR3 DNA: TGCGCCAGCAGCCGACTAGCCGGAGTAAGGTACGAGCAGTACTTC.

CDR3 sequence (DNA): TGTGCCAGCAGCTTGGCCCTGGACAGGGTTCGGGACTATGGCTACACCTTC. Its translation: CASSLALDRVRDYGYTF. The chain links TRBV7-2 to TRBJ1-2; 8 bases are shared with TRBD1. Germline V lookup: CDR1 SGHTA, CDR2 FQGNSA. J gave up 3 bases and V 3 bases, and 12 bases lay outside the gene matches. The CDR3 has 17 residues.

The chain employs TRBV3-1 (or the pseudogene TRBV3-2) and TRBJ1-6; the match to TRBD1 covers 8 bases. Germline V gene lookup returns CDR1 LGHDT and CDR2 YNNKEL (reference sequence). V dropped 1 base and J dropped 7; count of bases not matched to a gene: 3. This CDR3 spans 15 amino acids. The CDR3 nucleotides are TGTGCCAGCAGCCAAGTCAGGACAGGGAATTCACCCCTCCACTTT. Amino acids: CASSQVRTGNSPLHF.

The rearrangement uses TRBV6-5 and TRBJ2-1, with D tentatively TRBD2 (5 bases). Germline CDR1 is MNHEY and CDR2 is SVGAGI. Trimming took 2 bases from V and 12 from J, leaving 17 bases between them. This CDR3 has 14 amino acids. The DNA for the CDR3 is TGTGCCAGCAGTTACCGGGGTCCCGATCGGGGGCAGTTCTTC. Protein product: CASSYRGPDRGQFF.

This chain joins TRBV29-1 and TRBJ2-2; D unresolved. The CDR3 is made up of 14 amino acids. The V end was cut by 5 bases, the J end by 0 bases, with 10 bases between. Germline V lookup: CDR1 SQVTM, CDR2 ANQGSEA. The CDR3 loop reads CSVSQTTNTGELFF. CDR3 DNA sequence: TGCAGCGTTTCACAAACGACGAACACCGGGGAGCTGTTTTTT.

Turning to this clone: At the DNA level, this CDR3 is encoded by other sequences in the same sample as well. The CDR3 spells CASSLGTGAGNTIYF. The DNA for the CDR3 is TGCGCCAGCAGCCTAGGGACAGGGGCCGGAAACACCATATATTTT. V gene TRBV5-1 combines with J gene TRBJ1-3, with 10 bases that match TRBD1. Trimming removed 4 bases from V and 4 bases from J; junction bases left unmatched: 5. The germline V gene encodes CDR1 SGHRS and CDR2 YFSETQ. The CDR3 loop spans 15 amino acids.

This clone was picked up one time. The chain uses TRBV28 and TRBJ2-3; perhaps TRBD2 as D (5 bases). CDR3 length: 14 amino acids. Trimming took off 8 bases at V and 0 bases at J, with 12 bases between the two ends. Germline V gives CDR1 MDHEN, CDR2 SYDVKM. The CDR3 sequence: CASVVGGSTDTQYF. In DNA, the CDR3 is TGTGCCAGCGTAGTCGGCGGGAGCACAGATACGCAGTATTTT.

This clone turned up a few times. The J gene is TRBJ2-5, the V gene TRBV15; D possibly corresponds to TRBD2 (8 bases). Deletions cut 3 bases from V and 5 bases from J, with 19 bases between. The CDR3 totals 16 residues. The germline V gene has CDR1 LNHNV and CDR2 YYDKDF (reference sequence). Here the CDR3 reads CATSRGTAGVTETQYF. The CDR3 bases are TGTGCCACCAGCAGGGGGACAGCGGGAGTTACGGAGACCCAGTACTTC.

This chain joins TRBV3-1 (or the pseudogene TRBV3-2) and TRBJ2-7; D gene ambiguous. Germline V gene sequence: CDR1 LGHDT, CDR2 YNNKEL (reference sequence). CDR3 length: 16 residues. V was pared by 1 base and J by 0 bases, with 13 bases between. CDR3 nucleotides: TGTGCCAGCAGCCAAGGGATTCTAGGAAGCTCCTACGAGCAGTACTTC. It yields the protein CASSQGILGSSYEQYF.

The chain carries TRBV28 and TRBJ2-2; D may be TRBD1 (6 bases). Germline V gene lookup returns CDR1 MDHEN and CDR2 SYDVKM. CDR3 size: 13 residues. The V gene lost 7 bases and the J gene lost 4 bases, with 10 bases spanning the gap. This CDR3 reads CASNGQSTGELFF. The CDR3 DNA reads TGTGCCAGCAACGGACAGAGCACCGGGGAGCTGTTTTTT.

V and J are TRBV10-2 and TRBJ1-1; tentatively, D is TRBD1 (6 bases). V gave up 3 bases and J gave up 3 bases, with 11 bases separating them. Germline loops: CDR1 WSHSY, CDR2 SAAADI. CDR3 length: 14 residues. CDR3 coding DNA: TGCGCCAGCAGTGAATCCCGGACAGACACTGAAGCTTTCTTT. Its protein is CASSESRTDTEAFF.

The chain's CDR3 is CASALVATGGYTF. The DNA of the CDR3 is TGTGCCAGTGCCTTAGTAGCCACCGGTGGCTACACCTTC. V usage is TRBV27 and J usage is TRBJ1-2; D gene ambiguous. The CDR3 spans 13 residues. Germline lookup yields CDR1 MNHEY and CDR2 SMNVEV (reference sequence). Trimming left V 9 bases short and J 7 bases short, with 18 bases between.

The V and J genes are TRBV14 and TRBJ2-1; TRBD2 might be the D (5 bases). Germline lookup yields CDR1 SGHDN and CDR2 FVKESK. Trimming cost V 0 bases and J 6 bases, with 9 bases left between them. The CDR3 covers 14 residues. CDR3 nucleotides: TGTGCCAGCAGCCAAGATGGAGGAAGCAATGAGCAGTTCTTC. This encodes CASSQDGGSNEQFF.

The chain has TRBV5-1 and TRBJ2-5; a weak D match, TRBD2 (6 bases). This CDR3 has 14 amino acids. V lost 4 bases and J 3 bases, leaving 13 bases between the germline ends. Per the germline V gene, CDR1 is SGHRS and CDR2 is YFSETQ. CDR3 sequence reads: CASSLAPTEETQYF. In nucleotides, the CDR3 is TGCGCCAGCAGCCTAGCGCCCACTGAAGAGACCCAGTACTTC.

CDR3 in DNA: TGTGCCAGCAGCTTCCTAGCGGGGGGCCCAAATGAGCAGTTCTTC. Amino acid sequence: CASSFLAGGPNEQFF. V is TRBV9 and J is TRBJ2-1; 11 bases map to TRBD2. With 4 bases clipped from V and 7 bases from J, the junction kept 7 bases outside the gene matches. Germline V gene sequence: CDR1 SGDLS, CDR2 YYNGEE. The CDR3 totals 15 residues.

V gene TRBV7-8 combines with J gene TRBJ2-1; a possible D gene is TRBD2 (5 bases). Germline lookup yields CDR1 SGHVS and CDR2 FQNEAQ. CDR3 size: 15 residues. Trimming cost V 5 bases and J 4 bases, with 15 bases left between them. The CDR3 DNA sequence: TGTGCCAGCAGCCCTACGGCGGGCCCTTACAATGAGCAGTTCTTC. Encoded protein: CASSPTAGPYNEQFF.

In regard to this clone: A junction end diverges from the germline sequence, so it may reflect a read error. The chain links TRBV4-2 to TRBJ1-1; D is ambiguous. Germline CDR1 reads LGHNA; CDR2 reads YNFKEQ. The CDR3 is made up of 14 amino acids. The CDR3 bases are TGTGCCAGCAGCCACGGGGATATGAACGCTGAAGCTTTCTTT. It specifies CASSHGDMNAEAFF.

This chain uses TRBV4-1 with TRBJ2-5; 11 bases map to TRBD1. Trimming cost V 3 bases and J 5 bases; bases outside gene matches: 5. Germline V gives CDR1 MGHRA, CDR2 YSYEKL. The CDR3 runs 15 residues. CDR3 in amino acids: CASSQGTGGWETQYF. The CDR3 bases are TGCGCCAGCAGCCAGGGGACAGGGGGGTGGGAGACCCAGTACTTC.

CDR3 loop: CASSQGQGAGNQPQHF. CDR3 DNA sequence: TGCGCCAGCAGCCAGGGACAGGGGGCCGGCAATCAGCCCCAGCATTTT. The V gene is TRBV4-1, the J gene TRBJ1-5, with 12 bases fitting TRBD1. CDR1 MGHRA and CDR2 YSYEKL come from the germline V gene. CDR3 length equals 16 residues. With 3 bases clipped from V and 2 bases from J, the junction kept 2 bases outside the gene matches.

V is TRBV3-1 (or the pseudogene TRBV3-2) and J is TRBJ2-7, with 10 bases lining up with TRBD2. J gave up 2 bases and V 4 bases, and 2 bases lay outside the gene matches. Germline-derived CDR1 and CDR2 are LGHDT and YNNKEL (reference sequence). The CDR3 spans 14 residues. CDR3: CASSRTSGAYEQYF. In DNA, the CDR3 is TGTGCCAGCAGCCGGACTAGCGGAGCCTACGAGCAGTACTTC.

This clone was seen a single time. V gene TRBV5-1 combines with J gene TRBJ2-3, with 16 positions matching TRBD2. This CDR3 is 17 amino acids long. With V trimmed by 2 bases and J by 4 bases, 4 bases remained unmatched. The germline CDR1 and CDR2 sequences are SGHRS and YFSETQ. CDR3 protein: CASSLTGTSGGADTQYF. The CDR3 DNA reads as TGCGCCAGCAGCTTAACAGGGACTAGCGGGGGGGCAGATACGCAGTATTTT.

This clone was observed a single time. The chain recombines TRBV29-1 with TRBJ1-3; unclear D gene. V lost 4 bases and J 2 bases, leaving 12 bases between the germline ends. Germline values: CDR1 SQVTM, CDR2 ANQGSEA. The CDR3 runs to 14 residues. CDR3 amino acids: CSVVFGMAGNTIYF. CDR3 DNA: TGCAGCGTTGTGTTCGGGATGGCTGGAAACACCATATATTTT.

J is TRBJ1-5 and V is TRBV6-5, with TRBD1 as a possible D gene (5 bases). CDR1 and CDR2 from the germline V gene are MNHEY and SVGAGI. The CDR3 spans 14 residues. Trimming removed 5 bases at V and 3 bases at J, with 11 bases between. CDR3 DNA sequence: TGTGCCAGCAGTACCCAGGGTCCCAATCAGCCCCAGCATTTT. The encoded protein is CASSTQGPNQPQHF.

The chain joins TRBV3-1 (or the pseudogene TRBV3-2) to TRBJ2-2; tentatively, D is TRBD2 (5 bases). Germline V gene lookup returns CDR1 LGHDT and CDR2 YNNKEL (reference sequence). The CDR3 length is 16 residues. V gave up 4 bases and J gave up 6 bases, with 18 bases separating them. The CDR3 DNA follows: TGTGCCAGCAGCCTTCGAGCGGAAGAAAGGGCCGGGGAGCTGTTTTTT. It encodes CASSLRAEERAGELFF.

The chain recombines TRBV5-1 with TRBJ1-1; D uncertain. Trimming cost V 2 bases and J 4 bases, with 12 bases left between them. The CDR3 totals 14 residues. In germline, CDR1 is SGHRS, CDR2 YFSETQ. DNA for the CDR3: TGCGCCAGCAGCTTCGTCCCGCCCAGCACTGAAGCTTTCTTT. It translates to CASSFVPPSTEAFF.